This T cell receptor (beta chain) was recovered during a study of blood T cell repertoires in COVID-19. CDR1 and CDR2 from the germline V gene are SGHTA and FQGNSA. V shed 1 base, J shed 6 bases, and the junction held 4 bases outside the gene matches. The CDR3 totals 14 residues. Individuals drawn from under 30 US areas were about 18 to 100 years old. The study assigned cohorts using participant-reported clinical history. Profiling relied on immunoSEQ multiplex PCR, and the TCRdb table lists in-frame clones only, not all of them. The sample yields a few hundred thousand clones, 85% to 90% seen once. Input material: PBMCs or T cells enriched from blood (not recorded which). The chain carries TRBV7-2 and TRBJ1-1; TRBD1 aligns across 8 bases. The clonotype comes from a young man who had recovered from COVID-19. The CDR3 sequence: CASSLGQGAAEAFF. CDR3 coding DNA: TGTGCCAGCAGCTTAGGGCAGGGGGCCGCTGAAGCTTTCTTT.